This TCR beta chain was profiled in a study of type 1 regulatory T cells. Study context: T-allo10 is a Tr1-enriched, alloantigen-specific CD4 T cell product made in vitro.

Study-level findings and limits: Compared with non-type 1 regulatory T cells, type 1 regulatory T cells showed a more restricted TCR repertoire.

TCRdb reanalysed the reads using MiXCR and keeps one entry per CDR3 protein. The sample consists of several thousand distinct CDR3 sequences, about 26% of them appearing once. By share, this clonotype ranks as medium-sized. The target antigen is unknown. After removal of 8 bases from V and 3 bases from J, the junction contained 8 bases not matched to a gene. There are 15 residues in the CDR3. From germline, CDR1 is MNHNS and CDR2 SASEGT. This TCR was sampled from a human donor in good health. The V and J genes are TRBV6-1 and TRBJ2-7; 12 bases fit TRBD2. Sequencing was performed on cultured type 1 regulatory T (Tr1) cells, either the whole culture or a sorted fraction (not recorded which). For the CDR3, the DNA is TGTGCCAGCCGGACTAGCGGGGTTCTCGACTACGAGCAGTACTTC. It yields the protein CASRTSGVLDYEQYF.